This entry lists 6 T cell receptor beta chains sequenced from one sample in a study of cytomegalovirus exposure and HLA in healthy donors. The PCR ran on 60 Vbeta and 13 Jbeta primers. Produced via immunoSEQ multiplex PCR; TCRdb's table is partial and in-frame only. The profile shows approximately 100,000 clones, 81% of them singletons. The sequenced sample was PBMCs. These receptors were collected from a woman aged 30 to 39 in good health and CMV-seronegative.

The table lists this clone with a few counts. One end of the junction fails to match germline, which may point to a read error. The J gene is TRBJ2-3, the V gene TRBV11-3, with a weak D call TRBD2 (6 bases). CDR1 SGHNT and CDR2 YENEEA come from the germline V gene. This CDR3 is 14 amino acids long. This chain's CDR3 is CASSLSSGTDTQYF. Written as DNA, the CDR3 is TGTGCCAGCAGCTTAAGTAGCGGCACGGATACGCAGTATTTT.

The chain employs TRBV5-6 and TRBJ1-2; tentatively, D is TRBD1 (5 bases). This CDR3 comprises 15 residues. Germline CDR1 SGHDT, CDR2 YYEEEE. The V and J ends lost 3 bases and 8 bases respectively, with 20 bases between them. The CDR3 DNA is TGTGCCAGCAGCTGGAGGGAGGGGTCGACTCGCGGCTACACCTTC. Translated, it gives CASSWREGSTRGYTF.

The table lists this clone with a few counts. V and J are TRBV10-3 and TRBJ1-1; D is perhaps TRBD1 (6 bases). The CDR3 contains 15 residues. Trimming cost V 4 bases and J 5 bases, with 17 bases left between them. CDR1 and CDR2 (germline): ENHRY, SYGVKD. DNA of the CDR3: TGTGCCATCAGTGGGGCTGACACAGGGTTTACTGAAGCTTTCTTT. Encoded protein: CAISGADTGFTEAFF.

For the CDR3, the DNA is TGTGCCAGCAGCCGAGCCACCCAATCATACGAGCAGTACTTC. Amino acids: CASSRATQSYEQYF. V and J are TRBV11-2 and TRBJ2-7; D is unresolved. The CDR3 totals 14 residues. V was shortened by 5 bases and J by 4 bases, with 15 bases between the two germline ends. Germline values: CDR1 SGHAT, CDR2 FQNNGV.

This clone has only one observation. The J gene is TRBJ2-7, the V gene TRBV19, with TRBD2 matching over 7 bases. V gave up 5 bases and J gave up 2 bases; unmatched junction bases: 9. CDR3 length: 15 residues. In germline, CDR1 is LNHDA, CDR2 SQIVND (reference sequence). The CDR3 sequence: CASSRVLAEPYEQYF. CDR3 bases: TGTGCCAGTAGTCGAGTCCTAGCGGAGCCCTACGAGCAGTACTTC.

V is TRBV2 and J is TRBJ2-1; the D is unclear. The CDR3 extends over 13 amino acids. Germline assignment: CDR1 SNHLY and CDR2 FYNNEI. V was clipped by 7 bases and J by 7 bases, with 14 bases between them. CDR3 region: CASTGLADNEQFF. The CDR3 nucleotides are TGTGCCAGCACTGGCCTTGCGGATAATGAGCAGTTCTTC.